The 28 T cell receptor beta chains in this list originate from one sample, sequenced in a study of T cells after yellow fever vaccination. TCRdb processed the 5' RACE reads anew with MiXCR; each CDR3 protein has one entry. The table has just under 600,000 distinct CDR3 sequences, approximately 13% seen once. The sample here was PBMCs, taken on the day of the yellow fever booster vaccination. The receptors were sampled from a man aged 25-45 years who received the YFV17D yellow fever vaccine.

There are a few counts of this clonotype. The J gene is TRBJ2-7, the V gene TRBV29-1; 13 positions match TRBD2. Trimming removed 6 bases from V and 6 bases from J; junction bases left unmatched: 2. CDR1 is SQVTM, CDR2 ANQGSEA, per germline. This CDR3 spans 12 amino acids. In nucleotides, the CDR3 is TGCAGCGTGGGACTAGCGGGACGCGAGCAGTACTTC. This encodes CSVGLAGREQYF.

The chain links TRBV25-1 to TRBJ1-1; D may be TRBD1 (6 bases). This CDR3 comprises 11 residues. From germline, CDR1 is MGHDK and CDR2 SYGVNS. V was pared by 6 bases and J by 10 bases, with 12 bases between. The CDR3 region is CASSLGAGAFF. As DNA, the CDR3 is TGTGCCAGCAGCCTGGGGGCTGGAGCTTTCTTT.

This clonotype came up a few times. This chain links TRBV20-1 with TRBJ2-1, with D unresolved. V lost 1 base and J 4 bases, leaving 11 bases between the germline ends. The CDR3 length is 14 residues. Germline CDR1 and CDR2: DFQATT and SNEGSKA (reference sequence). CDR3 region: CSARGPVEYNEQFF. For the CDR3, the DNA is TGCAGTGCTAGAGGCCCGGTCGAATACAATGAGCAGTTCTTC.

This clonotype was detected a few times. J is TRBJ2-3 and V is TRBV23-1; D possibly uses TRBD1 or TRBD2 (6 bases each). TRBV23-1 is treated as an ORF (open reading frame) with a function not yet certain. The CDR3 sequence is 15 residues long. Trimming shortened V by 3 bases and J by 6 bases, and 16 bases separated the two germline ends. The CDR3 loop reads CASSQLNRAGDTQYF. CDR3 nucleotides: TGCGCCAGCAGTCAGTTAAACAGGGCGGGGGATACGCAGTATTTT.

This clonotype occurred a few times. This rearrangement joins TRBV25-1 to TRBJ2-7; D is possibly TRBD2 (6 bases). The CDR3 is made up of 13 amino acids. CDR1 and CDR2 from the germline V gene are MGHDK and SYGVNS. The ends were cut back, 8 bases at V and 3 bases at J, with 14 bases in the middle. In DNA form, the CDR3 reads TGTGCCAGCCGATCTAGCGCAAACTACGAGCAGTACTTC. Its protein is CASRSSANYEQYF.

This clonotype appeared a few times. This rearrangement joins TRBV20-1 to TRBJ2-1; 7 positions match TRBD2. With 3 bases clipped from V and 2 bases from J, the junction kept 13 bases outside the gene matches. The CDR3 spans 17 residues. Looked up from germline, CDR1 is DFQATT and CDR2 is SNEGSKA (reference sequence). The chain's CDR3 is CSARALRVGGTYNEQFF. CDR3 coding DNA: TGCAGTGCTAGGGCTCTCAGAGTGGGAGGGACCTACAATGAGCAGTTCTTC.

This clonotype was counted at least ten times. The chain couples TRBV19 to TRBJ2-2; D perhaps matches TRBD1 (5 bases). The CDR3 spans 15 residues. Trimming removed 8 bases at V and 2 bases at J, with 15 bases between. Germline CDR1 is LNHDA and CDR2 is SQIVND (reference sequence). DNA for the CDR3: TGTGCCAGTGCATACCGGACACCTAACACCGGGGAGCTGTTTTTT. Protein sequence: CASAYRTPNTGELFF. The full variable domain, with the rest looked up from reference TRBV19 and TRBJ2-2, is DGGITQSPKYLFRKEGQNVTLSCEQNLNHDAMYWYRQDPGQGLRLIYYSQIVNDFQKGDIAEGYSVSREKKESFPLTVTSAQKNPTAFYLCASAYRTPNTGELFFGEGSRLTVL.

This chain connects TRBV3-1 to TRBJ2-3; D possibly corresponds to TRBD2 (5 bases). Germline lookup yields CDR1 LGHDT and CDR2 YNNKEL (reference sequence). The CDR3 has 16 residues. Between the trimmed V and J ends, which lost 0 bases and 2 bases, there was a span of 12 bases. The CDR3 DNA is TGTGCCAGCAGCCAAGACGATGTTAGCGCCACAGATACGCAGTATTTT. Translation: CASSQDDVSATDTQYF.

J is TRBJ2-3 and V is TRBV10-3, with 14 positions matching TRBD2. Germline V gene lookup returns CDR1 ENHRY and CDR2 SYGVKD. V lost 4 bases and J lost 4; bases outside the gene matches: 4. This CDR3 region has 16 residues. CDR3 DNA: TGTGCCATCAGTGGGGGGACTAGCGGGAGACCAGATACGCAGTATTTT. Translating gives CAISGGTSGRPDTQYF.

The chain is built from TRBV9 and TRBJ2-1; a weak D match, TRBD1 (5 bases). CDR1 and CDR2 (germline): SGDLS, YYNGEE. This CDR3 is built from 14 residues. The V and J ends lost 3 bases and 5 bases respectively, with 12 bases between them. CDR3 sequence reads: CASSGRTTDNEQFF. The CDR3 DNA reads as TGTGCCAGCAGCGGGCGGACAACGGACAATGAGCAGTTCTTC.

V and J are TRBV7-6 and TRBJ2-7; TRBD1 matches 7 bases. J gave up 1 base and V 5 bases, and 11 bases lay outside the gene matches. Germline CDR1 and CDR2: SGHVS and FNYEAQ. This CDR3 spans 16 amino acids. The CDR3 DNA reads TGTGCCAGCAGCCAGGCCACAGGGGCTAATTCCTACGAGCAGTACTTC. This codes for CASSQATGANSYEQYF.

This clonotype was picked up a small number of times. The genes are TRBV7-2 and TRBJ2-7; 11 bases are shared with TRBD1. V gave up 3 bases and J gave up 7 bases; unmatched junction bases: 5. This CDR3 contains 14 residues. Germline V CDR1 and CDR2: SGHTA, FQGNSA. CDR3 residues: CASSFGDRGTEQYF. DNA for the CDR3: TGTGCCAGCAGCTTCGGGGACAGGGGGACGGAGCAGTACTTC.

This rearrangement joins TRBV12-3 or TRBV12-4 to TRBJ2-1, with 14 bases that match TRBD2. The CDR3 runs 19 residues. V was pared by 5 bases and J by 4 bases, with 13 bases of the junction left unmatched. For the CDR3, the DNA is TGTGCCAGCAGTCTAGGTCCCGGGACTAGCGGGAGTTGGTACAATGAGCAGTTCTTC. It is translated as CASSLGPGTSGSWYNEQFF.

The chain joins TRBV23-1 to TRBJ2-5, with 7 bases fitting TRBD1. TRBV23-1 is assigned to the ORF class and has an uncertain function. Losses at the gene ends were 7 bases for V and 3 bases for J; bases not matched to a gene: 5. This CDR3 has 13 amino acids. This chain's CDR3 is CASTTGDEETQYF. The CDR3 nucleotides are TGCGCCAGCACCACAGGGGATGAAGAGACCCAGTACTTC.

The sample holds a few counts of this clonotype. This rearrangement joins TRBV6-2 or TRBV6-3 to TRBJ2-1, with TRBD2 matching over 11 bases. Germline CDR1 MNHEY, CDR2 SVGEGT. V lost 0 bases and J lost 7; bases outside the gene matches: 5. The CDR3 loop spans 16 amino acids. The CDR3 is CASSYSRTSGLNEQFF. The CDR3 coding sequence is TGTGCCAGCAGTTACTCTCGGACTAGCGGGTTGAATGAGCAGTTCTTC.

In its sample, this clonotype was seen a few times. This chain uses TRBV9 with TRBJ2-2; no clear D gene. Trimming shortened V by 2 bases and J by 8 bases, and 10 bases separated the two germline ends. The V gene's germline CDR1 is SGDLS and CDR2 YYNGEE. The CDR3 runs to 13 residues. In DNA form, the CDR3 reads TGTGCCAGCAGCGTGGACCTAAAGGGGGAGCTGTTTTTT. Translating it yields CASSVDLKGELFF.

This clonotype was seen only a few times. V gene TRBV14 combines with J gene TRBJ2-3, with D uncertain. The CDR3 has 13 residues. Per germline, CDR1 SGHDN and CDR2 FVKESK. V lost 4 bases and J 9 bases, leaving 14 bases between the germline ends. In nucleotides, the CDR3 is TGTGCCAGCAGCCTCCACCAGGTTTCCACGCAGTATTTT. This codes for CASSLHQVSTQYF.

The V and J genes are TRBV7-9 and TRBJ2-6, with D possibly being TRBD1 (5 bases). The CDR3 spans 15 residues. CDR1 and CDR2 (germline): SEHNR, FQNEAQ (reference sequence). The V end lost 5 bases, the J end lost 4 bases, and 12 bases lay between the germline ends. The CDR3 region is CASSTRVLGANVLTF. Here the CDR3 DNA reads TGTGCCAGCAGCACCAGGGTACTCGGGGCCAACGTCCTGACTTTC.

This clonotype was counted a few times. The V and J genes are TRBV6-6 and TRBJ2-1; 8 bases fit TRBD2. The CDR3 is 16 amino acids. CDR1 and CDR2 (germline): MNHNY, SVGAGI (reference sequence). J lost 5 bases, V lost 4 bases, and 10 bases had no gene match. In DNA form, the CDR3 reads TGTGCCAGCAGTTTCTTCGGAGCGGGAGTCCACAATGAGCAGTTCTTC. This translates into CASSFFGAGVHNEQFF.

This clonotype was seen a handful of times. The chain carries TRBV5-1 and TRBJ2-1, with 7 nucleotides matching TRBD1. Germline CDR1 and CDR2: SGHRS and YFSETQ. The CDR3 totals 11 residues. Trimming removed 4 bases from V and 13 bases from J; junction bases left unmatched: 5. For the CDR3, the DNA is TGCGCCAGCAGCGGACGAGGGGGCCAGTTCTTC. Its translation is CASSGRGGQFF. Drawing the rest from reference TRBV5-1 and TRBJ2-1, the complete variable domain is KAGVTQTPRYLIKTRGQQVTLSCSPISGHRSVSWYQQTPGQGLQFLFEYFSETQRNKGNFPGRFSGRQFSNSRSEMNVSTLELGDSALYLCASSGRGGQFFGPGTRLTVL.

The table lists this clonotype with a few counts. CDR3 sequence (DNA): TGTGCCAGCAGCAAAAAAACGAACATCTCCTACGAGCAGTACTTC. This translates into CASSKKTNISYEQYF. This chain uses TRBV21-1 with TRBJ2-7. TRBV21-1 counts as a pseudogene. CDR3 length: 15 amino acids.

The V gene is TRBV12-3 or TRBV12-4, the J gene TRBJ2-5; D might be TRBD1 or TRBD2, each matching 5 bases. V was clipped by 6 bases and J by 5 bases, with 22 bases between them. CDR3 length: 16 amino acids. The CDR3 reads CASSTGLHGHLETQYF. The CDR3 region has the DNA TGTGCCAGCAGCACGGGGCTCCATGGACATCTGGAGACCCAGTACTTC.

The rearrangement uses TRBV12-3 or TRBV12-4 and TRBJ2-2, with D perhaps matching TRBD2 (6 bases). The CDR3 sequence is 15 residues long. V was trimmed by 4 bases and J by 4 bases, leaving 13 bases between them. The CDR3, as DNA: TGTGCCAGCAGTTATATCGGGACTTTCACCGGGGAGCTGTTTTTT. This gives the protein CASSYIGTFTGELFF.

The chain carries TRBV5-1 and TRBJ2-7, with 14 bases that match TRBD2. CDR1 and CDR2 from the germline V gene are SGHRS and YFSETQ. CDR3 length equals 20 residues. V lost 2 bases, J lost 0 bases, and 13 bases stayed unmatched. For the CDR3, the DNA is TGCGCCAGCAGCTTATCCCCCGGGACTAGCGGGGGCGCCGGCTCCTACGAGCAGTACTTC. It translates to CASSLSPGTSGGAGSYEQYF.

The sample holds a few counts of this clonotype. The CDR3 sequence is CASRTGGLEQFF. Written as DNA, the CDR3 is TGTGCCAGCAGGACAGGGGGCCTGGAGCAGTTCTTC. The chain employs TRBV6-2 or TRBV6-3 and TRBJ2-1; 10 positions match TRBD1. The ends lost 6 bases at V and 10 bases at J; junction bases unmatched: 3. The CDR3 loop spans 12 amino acids. Per germline, CDR1 MNHEY and CDR2 SVGEGT.

V and J are TRBV7-9 and TRBJ2-1, with 7 bases lining up with TRBD1. The germline V gene encodes CDR1 SEHNR and CDR2 FQNEAQ (reference sequence). The CDR3 spans 15 residues. Trimming removed 7 bases from V and 8 bases from J; junction bases left unmatched: 14. CDR3 bases: TGTGCCAGCATCCCGTGGGGGCGAGGGGGCGATGAGCAGTTCTTC. Protein product: CASIPWGRGGDEQFF.

This rearrangement joins TRBV6-5 to TRBJ2-1; TRBD2 might be the D (5 bases). This CDR3 has 13 residues. Trimming left V 2 bases short and J 9 bases short, with 11 bases between. The germline gives CDR1 MNHEY, CDR2 SVGAGI. The CDR3 bases are TGTGCCAGCAGTTACATTGTGGGGAGTGAGCAGTTCTTC. Translation: CASSYIVGSEQFF.

This chain uses TRBV5-1 with TRBJ2-5; TRBD1 matches at 7 bases. The junction had 3 bases not matched to a gene; V was cut back by 2 bases and J by 2 bases. The CDR3 totals 14 residues. Germline CDR1 is SGHRS and CDR2 is YFSETQ. This CDR3 reads CASSFWDRQETQYF. The DNA of the CDR3 is TGCGCCAGCAGCTTCTGGGACAGACAAGAGACCCAGTACTTC. Combining the CDR3 with reference TRBV5-1 and TRBJ2-5 gives the whole variable domain KAGVTQTPRYLIKTRGQQVTLSCSPISGHRSVSWYQQTPGQGLQFLFEYFSETQRNKGNFPGRFSGRQFSNSRSEMNVSTLELGDSALYLCASSFWDRQETQYFGPGTRLLVL.